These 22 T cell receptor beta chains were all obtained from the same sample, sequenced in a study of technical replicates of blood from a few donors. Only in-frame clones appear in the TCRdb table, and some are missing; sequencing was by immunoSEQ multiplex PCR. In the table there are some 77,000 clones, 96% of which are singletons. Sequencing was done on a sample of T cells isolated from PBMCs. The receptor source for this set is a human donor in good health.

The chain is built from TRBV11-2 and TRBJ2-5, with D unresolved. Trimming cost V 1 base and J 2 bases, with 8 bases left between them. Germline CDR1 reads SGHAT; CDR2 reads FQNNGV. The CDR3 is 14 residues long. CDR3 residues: CASSLVGSQETQYF. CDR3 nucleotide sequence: TGTGCCAGCAGCTTAGTCGGTAGTCAAGAGACCCAGTACTTC.

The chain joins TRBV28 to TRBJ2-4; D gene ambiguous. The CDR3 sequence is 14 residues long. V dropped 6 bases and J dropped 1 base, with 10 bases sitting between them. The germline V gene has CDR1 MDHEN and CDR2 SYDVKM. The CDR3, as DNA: TGTGCCAGCAGCAGTCTGTGGGCCAAAAACATTCAGTACTTC. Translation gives CASSSLWAKNIQYF.

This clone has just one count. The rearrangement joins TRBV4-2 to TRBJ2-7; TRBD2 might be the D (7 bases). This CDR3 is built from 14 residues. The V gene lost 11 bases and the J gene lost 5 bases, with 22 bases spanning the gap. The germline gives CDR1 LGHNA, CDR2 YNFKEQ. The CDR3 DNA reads TGTGCCGCACAAAGGGGGGGAGGAGCGGACGAGCAGTACTTC. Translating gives CAAQRGGGADEQYF.

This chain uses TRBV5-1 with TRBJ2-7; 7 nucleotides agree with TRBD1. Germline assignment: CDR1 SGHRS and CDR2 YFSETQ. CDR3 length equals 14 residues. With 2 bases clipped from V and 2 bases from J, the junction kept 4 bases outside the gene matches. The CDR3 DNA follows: TGCGCCAGCAGCTTACAGACAGGGCCCTACGAGCAGTACTTC. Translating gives CASSLQTGPYEQYF.

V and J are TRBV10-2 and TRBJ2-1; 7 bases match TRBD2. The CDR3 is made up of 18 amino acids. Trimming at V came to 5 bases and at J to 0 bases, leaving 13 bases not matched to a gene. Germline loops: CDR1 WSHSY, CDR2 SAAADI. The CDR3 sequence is CASSQRSGTANSYNEQFF. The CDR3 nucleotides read TGCGCCAGCAGTCAACGCAGCGGGACCGCAAACTCCTACAATGAGCAGTTCTTC.

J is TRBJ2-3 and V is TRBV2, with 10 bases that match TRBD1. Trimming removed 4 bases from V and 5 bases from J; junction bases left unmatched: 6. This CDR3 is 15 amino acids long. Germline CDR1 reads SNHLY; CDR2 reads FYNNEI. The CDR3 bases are TGTGCCAGCAGTGGAGACAGGGGGCAGAAAGATACGCAGTATTTT. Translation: CASSGDRGQKDTQYF.

CDR3 sequence (DNA): TGTGCCTGGAGTGTACTGACTATGAGCAACTCTGGAAACACCATATATTTT. It translates to CAWSVLTMSNSGNTIYF. The V gene is TRBV30, the J gene TRBJ1-3; D is ambiguous. The length of the CDR3 is 17 residues. V lost 0 bases, J lost 0 bases, and 15 bases lay in between. Germline assignment: CDR1 GTSNPN and CDR2 SVGIG (reference sequence).

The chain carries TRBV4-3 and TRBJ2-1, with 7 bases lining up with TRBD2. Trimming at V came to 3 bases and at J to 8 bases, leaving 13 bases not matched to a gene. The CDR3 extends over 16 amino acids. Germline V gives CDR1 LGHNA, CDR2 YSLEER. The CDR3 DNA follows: TGCGCCAGCAGCCACGCTCGGACTAGGTCGAGGGATGAGCAGTTCTTC. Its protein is CASSHARTRSRDEQFF.

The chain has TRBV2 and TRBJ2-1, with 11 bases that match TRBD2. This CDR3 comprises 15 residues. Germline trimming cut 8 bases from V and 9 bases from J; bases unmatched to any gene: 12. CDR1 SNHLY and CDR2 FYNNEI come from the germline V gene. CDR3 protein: CASRPTSGSLSEQFF. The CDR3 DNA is TGTGCCAGCCGACCTACTAGCGGGAGTCTAAGTGAGCAGTTCTTC.

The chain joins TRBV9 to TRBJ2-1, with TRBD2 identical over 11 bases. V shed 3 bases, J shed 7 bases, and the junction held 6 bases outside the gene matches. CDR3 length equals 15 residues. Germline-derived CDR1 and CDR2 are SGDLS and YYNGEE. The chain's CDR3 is CASSAGLAGENEQFF. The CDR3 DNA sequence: TGTGCCAGCAGCGCAGGACTAGCGGGTGAAAATGAGCAGTTCTTC.

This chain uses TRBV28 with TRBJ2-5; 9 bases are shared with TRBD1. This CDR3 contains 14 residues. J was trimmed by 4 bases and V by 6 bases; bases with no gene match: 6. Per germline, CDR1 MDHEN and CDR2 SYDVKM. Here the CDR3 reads CASRNDRGGETQYF. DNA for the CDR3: TGTGCCAGCAGGAATGACAGGGGGGGAGAGACCCAGTACTTC.

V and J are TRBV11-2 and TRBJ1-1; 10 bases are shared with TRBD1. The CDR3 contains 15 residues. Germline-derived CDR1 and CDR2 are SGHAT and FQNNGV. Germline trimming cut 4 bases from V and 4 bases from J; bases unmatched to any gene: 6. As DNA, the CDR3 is TGTGCCAGCAGCTATGTGACAGGGGGCATCACTGAAGCTTTCTTT. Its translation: CASSYVTGGITEAFF. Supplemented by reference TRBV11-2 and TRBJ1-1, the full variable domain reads EAGVAQSPRYKIIEKRQSVAFWCNPISGHATLYWYQQILGQGPKLLIQFQNNGVVDDSQLPKDRFSAERLKGVDSTLKIQPAKLEDSAVYLCASSYVTGGITEAFFGQGTRLTVV.

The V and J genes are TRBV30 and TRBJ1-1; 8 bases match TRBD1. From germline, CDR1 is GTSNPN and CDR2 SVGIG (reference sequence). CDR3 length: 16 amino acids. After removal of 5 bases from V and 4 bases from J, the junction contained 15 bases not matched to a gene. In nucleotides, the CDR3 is TGTGCCTGGCGGGTGGATGTCTGGACAGGGCCCACTGAAGCTTTCTTT. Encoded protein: CAWRVDVWTGPTEAFF.

As DNA, the CDR3 is TGTGCCAGCAGCTTGGTTACCGGTCGATATGGCTACACCTTC. Translation gives CASSLVTGRYGYTF. This sequence joins TRBV5-8 and TRBJ1-2, with D uncertain. Germline V gene data show CDR1 as SGHTS and CDR2 as YDEGEE. This CDR3 comprises 14 residues. Trimming took off 0 bases at V and 5 bases at J, with 11 bases between the two ends. The full variable domain, rest sourced from reference TRBV5-8 and TRBJ1-2, is EAGVTQSPTHLIKTRGQQATLRCSPISGHTSVYWYQQALGLGLQFLLWYDEGEERNRGNFPPRFSGRQFPNYSSELNVNALELEDSALYLCASSLVTGRYGYTFGSGTRLTVV.

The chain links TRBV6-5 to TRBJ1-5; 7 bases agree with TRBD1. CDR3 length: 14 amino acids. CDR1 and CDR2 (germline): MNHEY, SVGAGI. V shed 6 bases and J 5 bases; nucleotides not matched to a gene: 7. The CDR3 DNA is TGTGCCAGCAGGCCTACAGGGGCCCATCAGCCCCAGCATTTT. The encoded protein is CASRPTGAHQPQHF.

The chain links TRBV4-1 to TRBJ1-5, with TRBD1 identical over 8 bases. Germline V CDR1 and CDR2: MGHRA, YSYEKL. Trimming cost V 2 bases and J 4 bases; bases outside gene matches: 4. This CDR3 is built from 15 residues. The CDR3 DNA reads TGCGCCAGCAGCCAAATACAGGGGGATAATCAGCCCCAGCATTTT. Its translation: CASSQIQGDNQPQHF.

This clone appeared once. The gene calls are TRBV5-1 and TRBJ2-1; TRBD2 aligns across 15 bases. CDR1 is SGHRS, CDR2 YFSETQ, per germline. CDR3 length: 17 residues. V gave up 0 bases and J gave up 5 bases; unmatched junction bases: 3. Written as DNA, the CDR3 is TGCGCCAGCAGCTTGGCGGGACTAGCGGGAGGAAACAATGAGCAGTTCTTC. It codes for CASSLAGLAGGNNEQFF.

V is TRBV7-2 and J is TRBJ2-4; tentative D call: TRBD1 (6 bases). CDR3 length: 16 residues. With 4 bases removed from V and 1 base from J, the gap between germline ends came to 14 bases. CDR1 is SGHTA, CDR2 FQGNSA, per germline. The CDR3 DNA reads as TGTGCCAGCAGCTCCGAACAGGGCCGTGCCAAAAACATTCAGTACTTC. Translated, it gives CASSSEQGRAKNIQYF.

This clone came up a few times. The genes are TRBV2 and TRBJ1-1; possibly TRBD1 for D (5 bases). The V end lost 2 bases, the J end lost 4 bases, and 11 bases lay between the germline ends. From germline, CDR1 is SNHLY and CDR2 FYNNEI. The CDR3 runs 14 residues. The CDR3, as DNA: TGTGCCAGCAGTGAACAGGGTGCAATCACTGAAGCTTTCTTT. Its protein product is CASSEQGAITEAFF.

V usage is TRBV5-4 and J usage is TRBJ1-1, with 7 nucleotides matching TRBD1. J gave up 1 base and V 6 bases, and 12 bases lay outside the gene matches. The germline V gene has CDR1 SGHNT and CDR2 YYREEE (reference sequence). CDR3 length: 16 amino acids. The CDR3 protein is CASIGTEGAPNTEAFF. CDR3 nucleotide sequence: TGTGCCAGCATCGGGACCGAGGGGGCTCCGAACACTGAAGCTTTCTTT.

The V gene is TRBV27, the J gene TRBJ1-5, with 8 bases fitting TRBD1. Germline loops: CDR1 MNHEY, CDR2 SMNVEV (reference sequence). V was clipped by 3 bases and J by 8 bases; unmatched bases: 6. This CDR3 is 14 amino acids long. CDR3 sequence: CASSLTGEMEPQHF. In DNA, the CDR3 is TGTGCCAGCAGTTTGACAGGGGAAATGGAGCCCCAGCATTTT.

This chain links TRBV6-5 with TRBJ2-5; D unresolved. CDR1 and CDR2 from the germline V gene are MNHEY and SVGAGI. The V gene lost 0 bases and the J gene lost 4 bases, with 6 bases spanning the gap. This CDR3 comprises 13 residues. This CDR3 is CASSYSSLETQYF. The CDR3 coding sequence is TGTGCCAGCAGTTACTCTAGCCTAGAGACCCAGTACTTC.